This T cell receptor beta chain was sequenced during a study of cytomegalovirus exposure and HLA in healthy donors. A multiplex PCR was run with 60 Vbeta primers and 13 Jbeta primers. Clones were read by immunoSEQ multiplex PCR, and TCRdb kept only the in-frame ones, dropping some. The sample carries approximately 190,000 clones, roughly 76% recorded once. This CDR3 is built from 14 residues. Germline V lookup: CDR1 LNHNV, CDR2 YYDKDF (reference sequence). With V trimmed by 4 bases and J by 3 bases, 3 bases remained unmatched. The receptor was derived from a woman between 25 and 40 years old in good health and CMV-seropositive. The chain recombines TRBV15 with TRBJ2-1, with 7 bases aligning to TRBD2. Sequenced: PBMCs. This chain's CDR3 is CATSIGRIYNEQFF. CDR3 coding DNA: TGTGCCACCAGCATCGGGAGGATCTACAATGAGCAGTTCTTC.